The present entry profiles one T cell receptor (beta chain) with its context. These data belong to a study of cytomegalovirus exposure and HLA in healthy donors. Amplification used 60 Vbeta primers and 13 Jbeta primers. TCRdb keeps only in-frame clones here, not all; method: immunoSEQ multiplex PCR. Among about 160,000 clones listed, about 85% were seen once. Trimming shortened V by 4 bases and J by 0 bases, and 19 bases separated the two germline ends. Germline V lookup: CDR1 SGDLS, CDR2 YYNGEE. This CDR3 has 17 amino acids. Sequencing was performed on PBMCs. This TCR was recovered from a man aged 18 to 30 in good health and CMV-seropositive. J is TRBJ1-2 and V is TRBV9; a weak D match, TRBD1 (6 bases). CDR3 region: CASSPSAGASANYGYTF. In DNA, the CDR3 is TGTGCCAGCAGCCCTTCCGCAGGGGCCTCAGCTAACTATGGCTACACCTTC.